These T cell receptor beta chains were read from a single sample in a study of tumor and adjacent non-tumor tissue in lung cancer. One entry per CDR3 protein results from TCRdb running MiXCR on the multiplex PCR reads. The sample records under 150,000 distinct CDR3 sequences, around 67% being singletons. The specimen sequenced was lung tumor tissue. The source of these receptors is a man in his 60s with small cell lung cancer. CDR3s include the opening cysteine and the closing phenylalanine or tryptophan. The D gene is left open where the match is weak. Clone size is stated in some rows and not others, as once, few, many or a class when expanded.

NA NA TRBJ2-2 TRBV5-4 TGTGCCAGCAGCCGGGCAAGAACCGGGGAGCTGTTTTTT CASSRARTGELFF
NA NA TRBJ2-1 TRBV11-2 TGTGCCAGCAGCTTAGAGGGAGGACTCGAAGTCTACGATGGGCAGTTCTTC CASSLEGGLEVYDGQFF
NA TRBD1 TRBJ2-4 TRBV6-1 TGTGCCAGCAGTGCGTGGGACAGAGCAGCCAAAAACATTCAGTACTTC CASSAWDRAAKNIQYF
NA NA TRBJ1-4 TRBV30 TGTGCCTGGAGTGTACGGGGGGGGAGAGAAAAACTGTTTTTT CAWSVRGGREKLFF
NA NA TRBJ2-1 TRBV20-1 TGCAGTGCTACGGTAGCTGGAAGGACATTCGGCGGTGAGCAGTTCTTC CSATVAGRTFGGEQFF
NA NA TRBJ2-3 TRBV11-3 TGTGCCAGCAGCTTAAACAGCAACTCAGATACGCAGTTTTTT CASSLNSNSDTQFF
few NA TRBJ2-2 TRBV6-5 TGTGCCAGCAGCGTACAGGGCGCGGGCACCGGGGAGCTGTTTTTT CASSVQGAGTGELFF
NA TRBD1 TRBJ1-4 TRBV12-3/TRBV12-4 TGTACCAGCAGTTTTGGAAATACAGGGGCAAAACTCTTTTTT CTSSFGNTGAKLFF
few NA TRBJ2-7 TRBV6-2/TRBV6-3 TGTGCCAGCAGTACCGGAGCGTCTCGTCCAAACTACGAGCAGTACTTC CASSTGASRPNYEQYF
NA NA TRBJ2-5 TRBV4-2 TGTGCCAGCAGGCCACGGGTAGAGGAGACCCAGTACTTC CASRPRVEETQYF
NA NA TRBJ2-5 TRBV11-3 TGTGCAAGCAGCTTAGAGGGGTGGCGGACCCAGTACTTC CASSLEGWRTQYF
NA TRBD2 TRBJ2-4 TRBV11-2 TGTGCCAGTAGCCCACTAGCGGGGGGTGGGGATTTCAAAAACATTAAGTACTTC CASSPLAGGGDFKNIKYF
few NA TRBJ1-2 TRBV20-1 TGCAGTGCTAGAGATAGTGGGGGGGTAGTCGGCGGCTACACCTTC CSARDSGGVVGGYTF
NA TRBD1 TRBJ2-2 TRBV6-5 TGTGCCAGCAGTACTCGGGACAGTAGCACCGGGAAGCTGTTTTTT CASSTRDSSTGKLFF
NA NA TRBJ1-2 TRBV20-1 TGCAGTGCTGTACAGGGCGTGCGGCCTTCTCCCTATGGCTACACCTTC CSAVQGVRPSPYGYTF
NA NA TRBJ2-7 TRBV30 TGTGCCTGGAGTGTAACTGGGATCCGTAGAGACGAGCAGTACTTC CAWSVTGIRRDEQYF
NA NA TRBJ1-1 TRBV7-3 TGTGCCAGCAGCTTAACGGACCGATTAAAAGCTTTCTTT CASSLTDRLKAFF
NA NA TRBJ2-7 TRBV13 TGTGCCAGCAGCATAGGCCGGGTTGGTTCCTACGAGCAGTACTTC CASSIGRVGSYEQYF
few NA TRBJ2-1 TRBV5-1 TGCGCCAGCAGCCAAGGGAACTCCTACAATGAGCAGTTCTTC CASSQGNSYNEQFF
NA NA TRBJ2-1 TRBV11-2 TGTGCCAGCAGCCGGATAGGGAGCACTGAGCAGTTCTTC CASSRIGSTEQFF
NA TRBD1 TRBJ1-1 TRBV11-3 TGTGACAGCAACTCGGGACAGGTGAACACTGAAGCTTTCTTT CDSNSGQVNTEAFF
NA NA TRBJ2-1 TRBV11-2 TGTGCCAGCTGCTTGGACAGAGGCAATGAGCAGTTCTTC CASCLDRGNEQFF
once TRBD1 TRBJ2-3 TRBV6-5 TGTGCCAGCAGTTACGCAGGGACAGGGGTATATACGCAGTATTTT CASSYAGTGVYTQYF
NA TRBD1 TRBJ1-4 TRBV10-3 TGTGCCATCAGTGAGTCGTGGACAGGAGCGAATCCGGGGGGTGAAAAACTGTTATTT CAISESWTGANPGGEKLLF
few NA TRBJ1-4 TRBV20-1 TGCAGTGTACCGGACGCAACTAATGAAAAACTGTTTTTT CSVPDATNEKLFF
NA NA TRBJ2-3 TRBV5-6 TGTGCCAGCAGCTATACAGGTGGTCCAGATACGGAGTATTTT CASSYTGGPDTEYF
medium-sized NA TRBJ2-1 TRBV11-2 TGTGCCAGCAGCTCTGGACTCCAGCAGTTCTTC CASSSGLQQFF
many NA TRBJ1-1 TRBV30 TGTGCCTGGAGTCCGGGGGCTGAAGCTTTCTTT CAWSPGAEAFF
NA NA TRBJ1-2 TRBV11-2 TGTGCCAGCAGCGTATCAGGGGTAGGCGGCTATACCTTC CASSVSGVGGYTF
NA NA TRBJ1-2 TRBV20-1 TGCAGTGCTAGACTGGGGTCGGGCTATGGCTACACCTTC CSARLGSGYGYTF
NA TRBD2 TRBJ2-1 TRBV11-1 TGTGCCAGCAGTCCAGAATCGAGGACAAGCGGGAGTGGTAATGAGCAGTTCTTC CASSPESRTSGSGNEQFF
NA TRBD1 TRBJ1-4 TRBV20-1 TGCAATGCCAGGGGGACGGAGGAAAAACTGTTTTTT CNARGTEEKLFF
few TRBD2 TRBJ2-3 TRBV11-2 TGTACCAGCAGCTACCAGAGGGCGGGAGATAAGCAGTATTTT CTSSYQRAGDKQYF
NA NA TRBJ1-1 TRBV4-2 TGTGCCAGTCGGGTTCTGATGAACACTGAAGCTTTCTTT CASRVLMNTEAFF
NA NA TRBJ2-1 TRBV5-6 TGTGCCAGCAGCTTGGTCGGGGGGCCCTCCTACAATGAGCAGTTCTTC CASSLVGGPSYNEQFF
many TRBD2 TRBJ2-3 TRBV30 TGTGCCGGAACGGGACTAGCGACAAATACGCAGTATTTT CAGTGLATNTQYF
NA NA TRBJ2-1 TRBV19 TGTGCCAGTAGTAAGTTGCATGTTGGCGGCTCTGAGGGGTATGAGCAGTTCTTC CASSKLHVGGSEGYEQFF
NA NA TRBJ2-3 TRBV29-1 TGCAGCGTCGATAAGGGTCCCCTCACAGATACGCAGTATTTT CSVDKGPLTDTQYF
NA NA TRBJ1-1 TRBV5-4 TGTGCCAGCAGCTTGGAGCAGGGTATCACTGAAGCTTTCTTT CASSLEQGITEAFF
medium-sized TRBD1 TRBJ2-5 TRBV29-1 TGCAGTTACGGACAGGGCGAGACCCAGTACTTC CSYGQGETQYF
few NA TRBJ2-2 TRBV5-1 TGCGCCAGCAGCTCTACTAGCACCGGGGAGCTGTTTTTT CASSSTSTGELFF
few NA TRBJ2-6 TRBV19 TGTGCCAGTAGTATAGGAACCGGGATGGCTAGGGCCAACGTCCTGATTTTC CASSIGTGMARANVLIF
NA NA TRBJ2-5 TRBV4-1 TGCGCCAGCAGCCAGAGTCATGAGACCCAGTACTTC CASSQSHETQYF
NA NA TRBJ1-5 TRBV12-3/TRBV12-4 TGTGCCAGCAGTTTAAATAACGACAGTTATCAGCCCCAGCATTTT CASSLNNDSYQPQHF
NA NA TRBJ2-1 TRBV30 TGTGCCTGGAGTTCGTGGGAGGCCTACAATGAGCAGTTCTTC CAWSSWEAYNEQFF
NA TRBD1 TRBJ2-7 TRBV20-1 TGCAGTGCTAGACTGACAGGGGCCTACGAGGAGTACTTC CSARLTGAYEEYF